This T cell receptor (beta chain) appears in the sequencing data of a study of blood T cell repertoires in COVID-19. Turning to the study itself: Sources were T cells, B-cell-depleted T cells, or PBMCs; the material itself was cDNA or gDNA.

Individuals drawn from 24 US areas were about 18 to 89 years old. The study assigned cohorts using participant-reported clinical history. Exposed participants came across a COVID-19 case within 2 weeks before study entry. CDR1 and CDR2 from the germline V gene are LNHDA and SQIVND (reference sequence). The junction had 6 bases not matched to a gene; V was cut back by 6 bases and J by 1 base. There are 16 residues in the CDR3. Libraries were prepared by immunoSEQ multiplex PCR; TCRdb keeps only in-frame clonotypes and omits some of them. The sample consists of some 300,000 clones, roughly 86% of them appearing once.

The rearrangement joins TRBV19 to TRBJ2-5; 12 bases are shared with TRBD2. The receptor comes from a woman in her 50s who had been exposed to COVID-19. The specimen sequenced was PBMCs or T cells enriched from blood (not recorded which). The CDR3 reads CASSLTSGGFQETQYF. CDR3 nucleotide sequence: TGTGCCAGTAGCTTGACTAGCGGGGGCTTCCAAGAGACCCAGTACTTC.